This T cell receptor beta chain was identified in a study of blood T cell repertoires in COVID-19. Study context: The samples span acute and convalescent COVID-19 from the United States, Italy and Spain. PBMCs, B-cell-depleted T cells, or T cells provided the cDNA or gDNA that made up the material.

Authors' analysis steps: Estimation of nucleated cell counts relied on the amplification of reference gene primers. The method was immunoSEQ multiplex PCR; TCRdb's version includes in-frame clones alone and lacks a portion of them. The V and J calls and the clone size are those of that table, but D and trimming were determined from the DNA. The sample consists of some 130,000 clones, approximately 89% of them appearing once. Seattle patients were enrolled during active infection and followed longitudinally. The CDR3 sequence is 15 residues long. Germline assignment: CDR1 SEHNR and CDR2 FQNEAQ (reference sequence). Unmatched junction bases numbered 9, after V lost 5 bases and J lost 2 bases.

The receptor comes from a woman in her 70s with COVID-19, enrolled during active disease. The chain combines TRBV7-9 with TRBJ2-7, with 7 bases fitting TRBD1. The material sequenced was peripheral blood. CDR3 residues: CASSPGQRDPYEQYF. The CDR3 DNA reads as TGTGCCAGCAGCCCGGGACAGCGCGACCCCTACGAGCAGTACTTC.